What follows describes a single TCR beta chain. No antigen is known for it. TCRdb's copy holds only in-frame clones and misses some; the assay was immunoSEQ multiplex PCR. The data contain almost 400,000 clones, around nine tenths of them singletons. Treatment here: around 19 received Ad26.COV2.S at low or high dose, single or two shots; 5 received placebo; per-sample allocation not given. It was on day 63 after the first vaccine or placebo injection that samples were taken. The CDR3 is 15 residues long. Trimming stripped 0 bases from V and 4 bases from J, with 10 bases between. Looked up from germline, CDR1 is SGHRS and CDR2 is YFSETQ. This sample was included in a study of Ad26.COV2.S vaccination and SARS-CoV-2 variants. Notes on the study in general: Estimates derived from TCR breadth and depth analyses may have underestimated total T cell responses.

Here the sequenced sample was peripheral blood, taken in a trial of Ad26.COV2.S vaccine versus placebo. This TCR derives from a person between 18 and 60 years old who received the Ad26.COV2.S COVID-19 vaccine or a placebo. The chain links TRBV5-1 to TRBJ1-4; D is ambiguous. CDR3 nucleotides: TGCGCCAGCAGCTTGGAACCGGCGGGTAATGAAAAACTGTTTTTT. It translates to CASSLEPAGNEKLFF.